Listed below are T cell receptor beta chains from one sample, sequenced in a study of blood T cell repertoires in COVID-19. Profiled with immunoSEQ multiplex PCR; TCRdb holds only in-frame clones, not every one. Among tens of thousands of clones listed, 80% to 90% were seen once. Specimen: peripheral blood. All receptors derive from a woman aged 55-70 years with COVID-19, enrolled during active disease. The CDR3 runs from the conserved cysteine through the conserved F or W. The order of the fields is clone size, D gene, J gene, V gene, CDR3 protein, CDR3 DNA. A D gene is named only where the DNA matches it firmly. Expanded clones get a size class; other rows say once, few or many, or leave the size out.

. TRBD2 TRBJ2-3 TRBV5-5 CASSFGLAGVDTQYF TGTGCCAGCAGCTTCGGACTAGCGGGAGTAGATACGCAGTATTTT
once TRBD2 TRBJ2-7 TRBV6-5 CASRTSGSRNSEQYF TGTGCCAGCAGGACTAGCGGGAGTCGTAACAGCGAGCAGTACTTC
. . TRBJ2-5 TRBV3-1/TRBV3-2 CASSQGTWETQYF TGTGCCAGCAGCCAAGGGACTTGGGAGACCCAGTACTTC
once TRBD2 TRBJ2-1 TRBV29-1 CSWNQGTTRSNEQFF TGCAGCTGGAATCAAGGGACTACTCGTTCGAATGAGCAGTTCTTC
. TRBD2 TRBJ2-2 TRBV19 CASSRGLANTGELFF TGTGCCAGTAGTAGAGGACTAGCCAACACCGGGGAGCTGTTTTTT
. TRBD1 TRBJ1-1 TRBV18 CASSSGQVMNTEAFF TGTGCCAGCTCATCCGGACAGGTGATGAACACTGAAGCTTTCTTT
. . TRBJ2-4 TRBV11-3 CASSLVGTGTTKNIQYF TGTGCCAGCAGTCTCGTAGGTACAGGGACGACCAAAAACATTCAGTACTTC
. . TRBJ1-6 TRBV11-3 CASSLGAGWYNSPLHF TGTGCCAGCAGCTTAGGCGCAGGGTGGTATAATTCACCCCTCCACTTT
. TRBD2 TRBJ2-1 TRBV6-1 CASSQAKRDAYNEQFF TGTGCCAGCAGTCAAGCTAAGCGGGACGCCTACAATGAGCAGTTCTTC
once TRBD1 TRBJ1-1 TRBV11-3 CASSLGIGQGGTEAFF TGTGCCAGCAGCTTAGGTATTGGACAGGGGGGCACTGAAGCTTTCTTT
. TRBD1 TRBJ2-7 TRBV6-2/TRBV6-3 CASSSWTGGSYEQYF TGTGCCAGCAGTAGCTGGACAGGGGGTTCCTACGAGCAGTACTTC
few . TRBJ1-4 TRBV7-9 CASSLGPEGGEKLFF TGTGCCAGCAGCCTAGGACCCGAAGGGGGTGAAAAACTGTTTTTT
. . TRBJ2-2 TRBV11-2 CASSPRWTGELFF TGTGCCAGCAGCCCCAGGTGGACCGGGGAGCTGTTTTTT
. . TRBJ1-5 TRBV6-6 CASSYETNQPQHF TGTGCCAGCAGTTACGAGACAAATCAGCCCCAGCATTTT
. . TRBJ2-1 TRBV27 CASSNRLESYNEQFF TGTGCCAGCAGCAACCGACTAGAGTCCTACAATGAGCAGTTCTTC
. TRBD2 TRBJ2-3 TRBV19 CASSIDRTSGRVDTQYF TGTGCCAGTAGTATAGATAGGACTAGCGGGAGGGTTGATACGCAGTATTTT
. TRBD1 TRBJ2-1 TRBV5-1 CASRVPGQGSGEQFF TGCGCCAGCAGAGTTCCCGGACAGGGGTCGGGTGAGCAGTTCTTC
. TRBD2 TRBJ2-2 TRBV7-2 CASSFTSGSVVSRTGELFF TGTGCCAGCAGCTTCACTAGCGGGAGTGTGGTGTCGCGGACCGGGGAGCTGTTTTTT
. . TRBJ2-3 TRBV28 CASKISADTQYF TGTGCCAGCAAAATTAGCGCAGATACGCAGTATTTT
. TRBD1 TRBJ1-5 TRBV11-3 CASRQGGAGNVNQPQHF TGTGCCAGCAGACAGGGGGGGGCTGGGAATGTCAATCAGCCCCAGCATTTT
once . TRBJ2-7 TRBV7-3 CASSLTRVHEQYF TGTGCCAGCAGCCTGACTAGAGTCCACGAGCAGTACTTC
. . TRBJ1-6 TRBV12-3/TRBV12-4 CASRTTGPSPLHF TGTGCCAGCAGAACGACAGGCCCTTCACCCCTCCACTTT
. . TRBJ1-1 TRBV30 CAWRWRAEAFF TGTGCCTGGAGATGGCGGGCTGAAGCTTTCTTT
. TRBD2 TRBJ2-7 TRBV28 CASGGGRLVKHEQYF TGTGCCAGCGGCGGCGGGAGGCTAGTGAAACACGAGCAGTACTTC
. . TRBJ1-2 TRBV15 CATSPGGSYGYTF TGTGCCACCAGCCCGGGGGGCAGTTATGGCTACACCTTC
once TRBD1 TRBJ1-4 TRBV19 CASSTRTGQGNEKLFF TGTGCCAGTAGCACAAGGACAGGGCAGGGTAATGAAAAACTGTTTTTT
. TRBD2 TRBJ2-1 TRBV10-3 CAISEPGLAGDNEQFF TGTGCCATCAGTGAGCCTGGACTAGCGGGGGACAATGAGCAGTTCTTC
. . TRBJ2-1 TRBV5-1 CASSKRDLTYNEQFF TGCGCCAGCAGCAAAAGGGACTTGACATACAATGAGCAGTTCTTC
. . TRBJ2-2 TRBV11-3 CASSSPAGELFF TGTGCCAGCAGCTCCCCGGCCGGGGAGCTGTTTTTT
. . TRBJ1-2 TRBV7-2 CASSLQQGNYGYTF TGTGCCAGCAGCTTACAACAGGGTAACTATGGCTACACCTTC
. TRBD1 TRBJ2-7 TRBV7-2 CASSLGTGLGTYEQYF TGTGCCAGCAGCTTAGGGACAGGGCTTGGGACCTACGAGCAGTACTTC
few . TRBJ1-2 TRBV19 CASRPQGSGGYTF TGTGCCAGCAGGCCTCAGGGTAGTGGTGGCTACACCTTC
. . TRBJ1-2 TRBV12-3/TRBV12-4 CASSLDQGGYTF TGTGCCAGCAGTTTAGATCAGGGCGGCTACACCTTC
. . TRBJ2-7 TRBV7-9 CASSAVDSYEQYF TGTGCCAGCAGCGCAGTTGACAGCTACGAGCAGTACTTC
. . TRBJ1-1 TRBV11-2 CASSGRTVEAFF TGTGCCAGCAGCGGTAGGACAGTTGAAGCTTTCTTT
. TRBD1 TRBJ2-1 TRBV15 CATSRDLRTGYDEQFF TGTGCCACCAGCAGAGATCTAAGGACAGGGTACGATGAGCAGTTCTTC
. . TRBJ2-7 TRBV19 CASSISRGRNEQYF TGTGCCAGTAGTATCAGCAGGGGTAGGAACGAGCAGTACTTC
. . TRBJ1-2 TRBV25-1 CASRHRGGDGYTF TGTGCCAGCAGGCATAGGGGGGGCGATGGCTACACCTTC
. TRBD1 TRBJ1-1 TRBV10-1 CASSESGGFVAFF TGCGCCAGCAGTGAGTCAGGGGGCTTTGTGGCTTTCTTT
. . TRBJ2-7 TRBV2 CASSGGYEQYF TGTGCCAGCAGTGGAGGATACGAGCAGTACTTC
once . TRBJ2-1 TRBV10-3 CAISAQGGGSYNEQFF TGTGCCATCAGTGCACAGGGGGGGGGAAGCTACAATGAGCAGTTCTTC
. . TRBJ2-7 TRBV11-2 CASTLAGRYSYEQYF TGTGCCAGCACCTTGGCTGGCAGGTACTCCTACGAGCAGTACTTC
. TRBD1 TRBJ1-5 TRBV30 CAWSIEGQGQGQPQHF TGTGCCTGGAGTATAGAGGGACAGGGTCAGGGTCAGCCCCAGCATTTT
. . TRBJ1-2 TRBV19 CASSPAVGGYTF TGTGCCAGTAGTCCGGCCGTCGGGGGCTACACCTTC
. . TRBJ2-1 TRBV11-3 CASSFGGTGVMREQFF TGTGCCAGCAGCTTCGGGGGGACAGGAGTTATGCGGGAGCAGTTCTTC
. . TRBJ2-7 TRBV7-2 CASSPTTPYEQYF TGTGCCAGCAGCCCGACTACCCCCTACGAGCAGTACTTC
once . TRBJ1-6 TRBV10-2 CASSDQGGGYNSPLHF TGCGCCAGCAGTGATCAGGGAGGGGGGTATAATTCACCCCTCCACTTT
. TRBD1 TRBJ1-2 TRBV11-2 CASSNRGTNYGYTF TGTGCCAGCAGCAACAGGGGAACTAACTATGGCTACACCTTC
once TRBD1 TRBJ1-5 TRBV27 CASSFGTGNQPQHF TGTGCCAGCAGTTTTGGGACAGGGAATCAGCCCCAGCATTTT
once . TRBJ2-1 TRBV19 CASSSSLGQSGNEQFF TGTGCCAGTAGTAGTTCCCTGGGACAATCGGGCAATGAGCAGTTCTTC
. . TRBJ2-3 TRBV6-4 CASSDSISNTDTQYF TGTGCCAGCAGTGACTCGATTTCTAACACAGATACGCAGTATTTT
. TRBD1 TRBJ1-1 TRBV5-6 CASSYLGTARTEAFF TGTGCCAGCAGCTACCTCGGGACAGCAAGAACTGAAGCTTTCTTT
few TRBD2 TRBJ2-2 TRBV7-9 CASSRGAGGPQNQELFF TGTGCCAGCAGCCGTGGGGCGGGAGGCCCGCAGAATCAGGAGCTGTTTTTT
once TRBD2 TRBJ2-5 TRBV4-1 CACSQDRVRTSGTSSAQETQYF TGCGCCTGCAGCCAAGATAGGGTCCGGACTAGCGGGACATCGTCGGCACAAGAGACCCAGTACTTC
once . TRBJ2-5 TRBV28 CASTPTGWETQYF TGTGCCAGCACCCCAACGGGATGGGAGACCCAGTACTTC